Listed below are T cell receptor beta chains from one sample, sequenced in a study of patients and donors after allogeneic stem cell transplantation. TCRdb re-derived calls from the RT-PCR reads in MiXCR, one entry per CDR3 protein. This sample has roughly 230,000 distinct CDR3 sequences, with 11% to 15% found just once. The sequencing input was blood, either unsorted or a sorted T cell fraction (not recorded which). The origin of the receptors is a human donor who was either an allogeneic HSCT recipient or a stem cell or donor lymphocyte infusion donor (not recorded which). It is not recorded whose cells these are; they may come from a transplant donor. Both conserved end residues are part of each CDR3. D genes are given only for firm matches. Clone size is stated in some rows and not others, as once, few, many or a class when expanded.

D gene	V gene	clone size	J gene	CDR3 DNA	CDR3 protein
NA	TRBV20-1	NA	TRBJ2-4	TGCAGTGCTAGAGATGAGGTGTGGGGATCAGGCTTAGCCAAAAACATTCAGTACTTC	CSARDEVWGSGLAKNIQYF
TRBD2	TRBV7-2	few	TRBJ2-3	TGTGCCAGCAGCACACGGACTAGCGGGGTGGTAGATACGCAGTATTTT	CASSTRTSGVVDTQYF
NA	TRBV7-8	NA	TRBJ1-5	TGTGCCAGCAGCTACCCGGGGAACAATCAGCCCCAGCATTTT	CASSYPGNNQPQHF
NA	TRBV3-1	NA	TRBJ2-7	TGTGCCAGCAGCCAAAGGGATCGGTACGAGCAGTACTTC	CASSQRDRYEQYF
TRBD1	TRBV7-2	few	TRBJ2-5	TGTGCCAGCAGCACCCGGACAGGGAACCAAGAGACCCAGTACTTC	CASSTRTGNQETQYF
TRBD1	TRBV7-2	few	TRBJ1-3	TGTGCCAGCAGTCAACAGGGGTCTGGAAACACCATATATTTT	CASSQQGSGNTIYF
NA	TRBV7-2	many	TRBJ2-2	TGTGCCAGCAGCTTATTAGGACCGTATGCCGGGGAGCTGTTTTTT	CASSLLGPYAGELFF
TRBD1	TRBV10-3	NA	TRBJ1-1	TGTGCCATCAGTGAGTCGAGGGGGCGGAACACTGAAGCTTTCTTT	CAISESRGRNTEAFF
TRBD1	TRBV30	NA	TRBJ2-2	TGTGCCTGGAGAGGGGACAGTCTCACCGGGGAGCTGTTTTTT	CAWRGDSLTGELFF
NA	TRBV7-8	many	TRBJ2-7	TGTGCCAGCAGCTTAGGGCGTCGGGAGAAATCCTACGAGCAGTACTTC	CASSLGRREKSYEQYF
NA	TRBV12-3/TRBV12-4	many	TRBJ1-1	TGTGCCAGCAGTTTTAGGGCGGACACTGAAGCTTTCTTT	CASSFRADTEAFF
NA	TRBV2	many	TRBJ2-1	TGTGCCAGCAGTGATGGAGGGGCACACAATGAGCAGTTCTTC	CASSDGGAHNEQFF
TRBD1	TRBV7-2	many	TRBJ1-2	TGTGCCAGCAGCGCAGGGACAGGGAGCGGCTACACCTTC	CASSAGTGSGYTF
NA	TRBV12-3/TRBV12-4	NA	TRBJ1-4	TGTGCCAGCAGACGCCGGGAGTTTAATGAAAAACTGTTTTTT	CASRRREFNEKLFF
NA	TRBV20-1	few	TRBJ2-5	TGCAGTGCTAGGGGTCAGGGTGGCCAAGAGACCCAGTACTTC	CSARGQGGQETQYF
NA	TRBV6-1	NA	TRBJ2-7	TGTGCCAGCAGTGGGGACTCAATCTACGAGCAGTACTTC	CASSGDSIYEQYF
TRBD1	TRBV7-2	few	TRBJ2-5	TGTGCCAGCAGCGGCACGACAGGGAGAGTAGAGACCCAGTACTTC	CASSGTTGRVETQYF
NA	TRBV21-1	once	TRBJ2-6	TGTGCCAGCAGCCCTACAGACTCTGGGGCCAACGTCCTGACTTTC	CASSPTDSGANVLTF
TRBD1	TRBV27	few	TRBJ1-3	TGTGCCAGCAGTTTAGACGGGGCGACAGGGGACACCATATATTTT	CASSLDGATGDTIYF
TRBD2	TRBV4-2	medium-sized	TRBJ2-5	TGTGCCAGCAGCCAAGTAGTAACTAGCGGGAGCAGAGGGATCCAAGAGACCCAGTACTTC	CASSQVVTSGSRGIQETQYF
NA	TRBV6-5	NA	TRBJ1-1	TGTGCCATCATTGGGAACACTGAAGCTTTCTTT	CAIIGNTEAFF
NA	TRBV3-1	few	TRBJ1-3	TGTGCCAGCAGCCAAGGAAATGGAAACACCATATATTTT	CASSQGNGNTIYF
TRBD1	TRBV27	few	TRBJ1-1	TGTGCCAGCAGTTTATATAGTCTGGCAGGGGGCGCAAGGACTGAAGCTTTCTTT	CASSLYSLAGGARTEAFF
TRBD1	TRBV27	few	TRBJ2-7	TGTGCCAGTTGGACCGGGACAGGGGCCGAGCAGTACTTC	CASWTGTGAEQYF
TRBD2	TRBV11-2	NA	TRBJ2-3	TGTGCCAGCAGCTCAACCGGGACTAGCGGGGTTGGGCCAGATACGCAGTATTTT	CASSSTGTSGVGPDTQYF
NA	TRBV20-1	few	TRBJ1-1	TGCAGTGCTGACAGGTACCGGAGCACTGAAGCTTTCTTT	CSADRYRSTEAFF
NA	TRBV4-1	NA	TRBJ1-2	TGCGCCAGCAGCCAGATACAGGGTGACTATGGCTACACCTTC	CASSQIQGDYGYTF